These T cell receptor beta chains were read from a single sample in a study of OX40 agonist ivuxolimab in advanced cancers. Using immunoSEQ multiplex PCR, the repertoire was profiled, and TCRdb retains in-frame clones only, with some absent. The sample has tens of thousands of clones; 88% are singletons. Sample: CD4+ or CD8+ T cells sorted from blood, taken in a trial of the OX40 agonist ivuxolimab. Receptor source: an adult with an advanced solid tumor such as melanoma, head and neck, liver or kidney cancer. Both conserved end residues are part of each CDR3. Fields, in order: D gene, clone size, J gene, V gene, CDR3 protein, CDR3 DNA. D genes are given only for firm matches. Rows give clone size only sometimes, using once, few, many, or a class for an expanded clone.

>TRBD1|.|TRBJ1-2|TRBV27
CASSPRQGARGYTF
TGTGCCAGCAGTCCCCGCCAGGGGGCGAGGGGCTACACCTTC
>.|.|TRBJ1-2|TRBV4-1
CASTPSFTGNGYTF
TGCGCCAGCACCCCAAGTTTCACAGGGAATGGCTACACCTTC
>TRBD1|.|TRBJ1-2|TRBV13
CASSPRSYDRANYGYTF
TGTGCCAGCAGCCCCCGATCCTATGACAGGGCCAACTATGGCTACACCTTC
>.|.|TRBJ1-3|TRBV27
CASSVPRNSGNTIYF
TGTGCCAGCAGTGTCCCCCGCAACTCTGGAAACACCATATATTTT
>TRBD1|.|TRBJ1-1|TRBV27
CASTDPSGTGGREAFF
TGTGCCAGCACCGACCCCTCCGGGACAGGGGGTAGGGAAGCTTTCTTT
>TRBD1|.|TRBJ2-1|TRBV19
CASSNPGQVGNEQFF
TGTGCCAGTAGTAATCCGGGACAGGTAGGAAATGAGCAGTTCTTC
>.|.|TRBJ2-7|TRBV27
CASSLRDSYEQYF
TGTGCCAGCAGTCTAAGAGACTCCTACGAGCAGTACTTC
>TRBD2|.|TRBJ2-5|TRBV5-1
CASSLELAGLPGTQYF
TGCGCCAGCAGCCTGGAACTAGCGGGGCTCCCCGGGACCCAGTACTTC
>TRBD2|once|TRBJ2-1|TRBV9
CASSPGGGRAREQFF
TGTGCCAGCAGCCCGGGGGGCGGGAGGGCCAGAGAGCAGTTCTTC
>.|.|TRBJ1-5|TRBV27
CASSLGSNQPQHF
TGTGCCAGCAGTTTAGGCAGCAATCAGCCCCAGCATTTT
>TRBD1|.|TRBJ1-1|TRBV6-1
CASSDTGTVNTEAFF
TGTGCCAGCAGTGATACCGGGACAGTGAACACTGAAGCTTTCTTT
>.|.|TRBJ2-7|TRBV2
CASRHYEQYF
TGTGCCAGCAGACATTACGAGCAGTACTTC
>.|.|TRBJ1-2|TRBV5-8
CASSRGQPNYGYTF
TGTGCCAGCAGCCGGGGACAACCTAACTATGGCTACACCTTC
>.|.|TRBJ1-1|TRBV7-9
CASSLGARNTEAFF
TGTGCCAGCAGCTTAGGGGCCAGGAACACTGAAGCTTTCTTT
>.|.|TRBJ1-1|TRBV6-6
CASSEGREKDTEAFF
TGTGCCAGCAGTGAGGGCCGAGAGAAGGACACTGAAGCTTTCTTT
>.|.|TRBJ1-5|TRBV19
CASTRAPGPQHF
TGTGCCAGTACCAGGGCCCCTGGGCCCCAGCATTTT
>.|.|TRBJ1-5|TRBV11-2
CASSFGQGGNQPQHF
TGTGCCAGCAGCTTTGGGCAGGGAGGGAATCAGCCCCAGCATTTT
>TRBD1|.|TRBJ1-5|TRBV27
CASSPGTGGNQPQHF
TGTGCCAGCAGCCCCGGGACAGGGGGCAATCAGCCCCAGCATTTT
>.|.|TRBJ2-3|TRBV10-3
CAIRSTDTQYF
TGTGCCATCAGGAGCACAGATACGCAGTATTTT
>.|.|TRBJ1-6|TRBV7-6
CASSSLYTGSPLHF
TGTGCCAGCAGCTCTTTATACACCGGGTCACCCCTCCACTTT
>.|.|TRBJ2-3|TRBV28
CASSLVEGATDTQYF
TGTGCCAGCAGTTTAGTCGAAGGTGCCACAGATACGCAGTATTTT
>.|.|TRBJ1-1|TRBV5-1
CASSPRIQGRAEAFF
TGCGCCAGCAGCCCGCGGATACAGGGTAGGGCTGAAGCTTTCTTT
>.|.|TRBJ1-1|TRBV11-2
CASSLERETEAFF
TGTGCCAGCAGCTTAGAAAGGGAGACTGAAGCTTTCTTT
>.|.|TRBJ2-7|TRBV28
CASSLFGNYEQYF
TGTGCCAGCAGTTTGTTCGGGAACTACGAGCAGTACTTC
>.|.|TRBJ2-1|TRBV5-1
CASGWENEQFF
TGCGCCAGCGGCTGGGAGAATGAGCAGTTCTTC
>.|once|TRBJ1-4|TRBV4-1
CASSQDPGRSNEKLFF
TGCGCCAGCAGCCAAGACCCGGGCCGTTCTAATGAAAAACTGTTTTTT
>.|.|TRBJ1-1|TRBV13
CASSLSSNTEAFF
TGTGCCAGCAGCTTATCGAGTAACACTGAAGCTTTCTTT
>.|.|TRBJ1-1|TRBV30
CAWSAPAEVTEAFF
TGTGCCTGGAGTGCCCCAGCCGAGGTCACTGAAGCTTTCTTT
>.|.|TRBJ2-7|TRBV5-1
CASRERAYEQYF
TGCGCCAGCAGGGAGAGGGCCTACGAGCAGTACTTC
>TRBD2|.|TRBJ2-7|TRBV7-2
CASSDRTSGDEQYF
TGTGCCAGCAGCGACCGAACTAGCGGCGACGAGCAGTACTTC
>.|.|TRBJ1-5|TRBV27
CASSRTPNQPQHF
TGTGCCAGCAGTCGGACACCTAATCAGCCCCAGCATTTT
>.|.|TRBJ1-5|TRBV6-1
CASSELTNQPQHF
TGTGCCAGCAGTGAATTGACCAATCAGCCCCAGCATTTT
>.|medium-sized|TRBJ1-1|TRBV2
CASSPGPNTEAFF
TGTGCCAGCAGTCCCGGGCCGAACACTGAAGCTTTCTTT
>TRBD1|.|TRBJ2-1|TRBV11-3
CASSLAPPRTGGQFF
TGTGCCAGCAGCTTAGCCCCTCCGAGGACAGGGGGGCAGTTCTTC
>.|.|TRBJ1-1|TRBV4-1
CASSREQGVPEAFF
TGCGCCAGCAGCCGAGAACAGGGAGTTCCTGAAGCTTTCTTT
>.|once|TRBJ2-7|TRBV19
CASSIAGQSYEQYF
TGTGCCAGTAGTATAGCGGGACAAAGCTACGAGCAGTACTTC
>.|.|TRBJ2-1|TRBV28
CASSLRWERPSYNEQFF
TGTGCCAGCAGTTTACGATGGGAGCGGCCCTCCTACAATGAGCAGTTCTTC
>TRBD1|.|TRBJ1-3|TRBV6-4
CAIIGQGNSGNTIYF
TGTGCCATTATAGGACAGGGCAACTCTGGAAACACCATATATTTT
>.|.|TRBJ2-7|TRBV11-2
CASSFNPGNEQYF
TGTGCCAGCAGCTTCAACCCCGGGAACGAGCAGTACTTC
>TRBD1|.|TRBJ1-2|TRBV6-5
CASSPTGGQGYTF
TGTGCCAGCAGTCCCACAGGGGGCCAAGGCTACACCTTC
>TRBD1|.|TRBJ2-7|TRBV12-5
CASGELLGQKYEQYF
TGTGCTAGTGGTGAACTGCTGGGACAGAAGTACGAGCAGTACTTC
>.|few|TRBJ2-1|TRBV6-1
CASSEVGGSFNEQFF
TGTGCCAGCAGTGAAGTTGGTGGTTCCTTCAATGAGCAGTTCTTC
>.|.|TRBJ2-7|TRBV6-6
CASSLGGRYEQYF
TGTGCCAGCAGTTTAGGGGGGCGCTACGAGCAGTACTTC
>.|.|TRBJ2-1|TRBV19
CASSPYGDEQFF
TGTGCCAGTAGTCCTTATGGGGATGAGCAGTTCTTC
>TRBD1|.|TRBJ1-5|TRBV7-9
CASSRQGAQPQHF
TGTGCCAGCAGCCGACAGGGTGCACAGCCCCAGCATTTT
>.|.|TRBJ1-2|TRBV5-5
CASSPFPGEGYTF
TGTGCCAGCTCCCCCTTCCCGGGCGAGGGCTACACCTTC
>TRBD2|.|TRBJ2-1|TRBV5-1
CASSLGLAGKQFF
TGCGCCAGCAGCCTGGGACTAGCGGGAAAGCAGTTCTTC
>.|.|TRBJ1-5|TRBV4-1
CASSQGPGEDSNQPQHF
TGCGCCAGCAGCCAAGGGCCAGGGGAAGATAGCAATCAGCCCCAGCATTTT
>TRBD1|medium-sized|TRBJ1-2|TRBV6-1
CASSGTGGRLYGYTF
TGTGCCAGCAGTGGAACAGGGGGCCGGCTCTATGGCTACACCTTC
>TRBD1|.|TRBJ1-4|TRBV12-5
CASGLTLQGAENEKLFF
TGTGCTAGTGGTCTAACCCTACAGGGGGCGGAAAATGAAAAACTGTTTTTT
>.|once|TRBJ1-1|TRBV6-6
CASLDGRVSTEAFF
TGTGCCAGCTTGGATGGTAGGGTGAGCACTGAAGCTTTCTTT
>.|.|TRBJ2-1|TRBV7-9
CASSFRPGSYNEQFF
TGTGCCAGCAGCTTCAGACCGGGGAGCTACAATGAGCAGTTCTTC
>TRBD1|.|TRBJ2-5|TRBV7-6
CASSLPWTGKETQYF
TGTGCCAGCAGCTTACCCTGGACAGGGAAAGAGACCCAGTACTTC
>.|.|TRBJ2-7|TRBV7-9
CASRAGRHEQYF
TGTGCCAGCAGAGCAGGGAGACACGAGCAGTACTTC
>TRBD2|.|TRBJ2-5|TRBV6-1
CASSERPGGGDGLAGAQYF
TGTGCCAGCAGTGAGAGGCCCGGGGGGGGTGATGGACTAGCGGGTGCCCAGTACTTC
>TRBD2|.|TRBJ2-3|TRBV2
CASRWTSGGADTQYF
TGTGCCAGCAGATGGACTAGCGGGGGGGCGGATACGCAGTATTTT
>.|.|TRBJ1-2|TRBV9
CASSVGDTVFYGYTF
TGTGCCAGCAGCGTAGGGGACACCGTATTCTATGGCTACACCTTC